These T cell receptor beta chains were read from a single sample in a study of cytomegalovirus exposure and HLA in healthy donors. The table came from immunoSEQ multiplex PCR; TCRdb's copy has only in-frame clones and leaves some out. The sample lists approximately 190,000 clones; approximately 87% were seen once. The specimen was PBMCs. The receptor set was obtained from a man in his thirties or forties in good health and CMV-seronegative. CDR3s include the opening cysteine and the closing phenylalanine or tryptophan. Clone size is not always given. Where it is, it says once, few, many or a class for expanded clones.

v_call,clone_size,cdr3_aa
TRBV28,-,CASSPPPLGQGQLFF
TRBV11-3,-,CASSLTGRAEAFF
TRBV27,few,CASSTAAGPTGELFF
TRBV11-1,-,CASSFLPPSRRGVGEQYF
TRBV14,-,CASSDTLAGASGANVLTF
TRBV28,-,CASSDPNGQGRNGYTF
TRBV29-1,-,CSVEDRGGSYEQYF
TRBV29-1,-,CSVGEGGLAGFAGELFF
TRBV15,-,CATRGLAGGNTQYF
TRBV30,-,CAWSVRGARTTYEQYF
TRBV25-1,-,CASSDGRLEQFF
TRBV7-9,-,CASSFAENTEAFF
TRBV6-5,-,CATLPAGGNQPQHF
TRBV18,-,CASSSTLQDEQYF
TRBV4-2,-,CASSPGTGETQYF
TRBV27,-,CASSPRDRFRFKGNQPQHF
TRBV19,-,CASSTLYDEQYF
TRBV18,-,CASSLRHDSNYGYTF
TRBV6-5,-,CASSYSRGGVETQYF
TRBV21-1,-,CASSPLVGPHNEQFF
TRBV14,-,CASSQTSGYEQYF
TRBV2,-,CASRRTARPQDEQFF
TRBV2,-,CASSEVGTASYEQYF
TRBV27,-,CASSFSSGVEQYF
TRBV29-1,-,CSVTGGAGNEKLFF
TRBV9,-,CASSPGTGSYNSPLHF
TRBV11-2,-,CASSPALGGGDEQYF
TRBV11-2,-,CASSLFKTNTEAFF
TRBV19,-,CASSIQVTSTDTQYF
TRBV18,-,CASSRAGAKGETQYF
TRBV5-5,-,CASSWGPAAEAFF
TRBV7-9,once,CSSSLLGGTRGETQYF
TRBV29-1,-,CSVVRNTGELFF
TRBV2,-,CASRGGLAAFQETQYF
TRBV5-4,-,CASSLGTGFDSPLHF
TRBV5-4,-,CASSLPLAGGRWTQYF
TRBV28,-,CASSRVSGQGGYGYTF
TRBV21-1,once,CASGQQGADTGELFF
TRBV27,-,CASSSSGGEETQYF
TRBV4-2,few,CASSIGTGVSYEQYF
TRBV9,-,CASSVGGTSAYEQYF
TRBV19,-,CATGTGNSYEQYF
TRBV18,-,CASSPLQTGNTEAFF
TRBV5-1,few,CASSPGTGEQTQYF
TRBV11-2,-,CASGLAADTQYF
TRBV2,-,CASTEARPPNEQFF
TRBV11-2,once,CASSPFDRTEAFF
TRBV6-5,-,CASRRGREHEQYF
TRBV25-1,-,CASRTPTDSEAFF
TRBV7-2,-,CASSSTGTLNTGELFF
TRBV5-4,few,CASSFSGTGSDTQYF
TRBV6-5,-,CASSGLAGYNEQFF
TRBV5-4,once,CASSLTSTDTQYF
TRBV7-2,-,CASSFDRVDEAFF
TRBV28,-,CASRRGGHGNIQYF